The sequence of this T cell receptor (beta chain) was determined in a study of cytomegalovirus exposure and HLA in healthy donors. The study, taken as a whole, reports: As was reported, the classifier diagnosed cytomegalovirus status with high specificity and sensitivity. The authors listed 164 TCR beta chains as cytomegalovirus-associated. Rarity characterized most TCR sequences, yet some public TCRs appeared in many donors.

The repertoire was sequenced with immunoSEQ multiplex PCR; TCRdb's copy has only in-frame clones and lacks some. The sample comprises a few hundred thousand clones, approximately 90% of which are singletons, and over 0.8% rests with the top ten. The CDR3 length is 15 residues. V was pared by 0 bases and J by 5 bases, with 13 bases between. CDR1 is ENHRY and CDR2 is SYGVKD in the germline V gene. Remarks on this clone: Its antigen is undetermined.

J is TRBJ1-2 and V is TRBV10-3; TRBD1 might be the D (6 bases). The TCR sequence derives from a woman younger than 35 in good health and CMV-seronegative. The specimen sequenced was PBMCs. CDR3: CAISESTGGWYGYTF. Here the CDR3 DNA reads TGTGCCATCAGTGAGTCGACTGGGGGCTGGTATGGCTACACCTTC.